The source of this T cell receptor (beta chain) is a study of control samples from healthy donors and cancer patients. The table lists this clone with a count of one. TCRdb keeps only in-frame clones here, not all; method: immunoSEQ multiplex PCR. The table has fewer than 200,000 clones, more than 90% seen once; the top ten hold 1.2% to 1.5%. The CDR3 has 15 amino acids. Per the germline V gene, CDR1 is SNHLY and CDR2 is FYNNEI. Between the trimmed V and J ends, which lost 6 bases and 2 bases, there was a span of 11 bases. J is TRBJ1-6 and V is TRBV2; D perhaps matches TRBD1 (6 bases). The sequence came from a man aged 25 to 40 in good health. Specimen: blood. The CDR3 protein is CASSATGTYNSPLHF. Written as DNA, the CDR3 is TGTGCCAGCAGCGCGACAGGAACCTATAATTCACCCCTCCACTTT.